These T cell receptor beta chains were read from a single sample in a study of molecular identifiers for immune sequencing clone quantification. TCRdb passed the PCR reads through MiXCR, listing each CDR3 protein once. The data contain about 510,000 distinct CDR3 sequences, about 22% of them singletons. Sequencing used naive CD8+ T cells from blood, with Jurkat cell RNA spiked in. The receptors stem from a human donor in good health. Some libraries in this study had Jurkat cell RNA spiked in. Both conserved end residues are part of each CDR3. D genes are given only for firm matches. Clone size appears in some rows only: once, few, many, or a class for an expanded clone.

NA	17	NA	TRBV2	TRBJ2-1	CASLRLPAAGEDNEQFF	TGTGCCAGCCTCCGACTCCCTGCGGCAGGGGAAGACAATGAGCAGTTCTTC
NA	13	NA	TRBV9	TRBJ1-1	CASSVAGSQEAFF	TGTGCCAGCAGCGTAGCGGGAAGCCAAGAAGCTTTCTTT
NA	15	NA	TRBV25-1	TRBJ1-1	CASSEYQGLNTEAFF	TGTGCCAGCAGTGAATATCAGGGGCTGAACACTGAAGCTTTCTTT
NA	17	few	TRBV7-9	TRBJ2-5	CASSRDREDQYQETQYF	TGTGCCAGCAGCCGCGACAGGGAGGATCAGTACCAAGAGACCCAGTACTTC
TRBD1	14	NA	TRBV12-3/TRBV12-4	TRBJ2-7	CAGSFDRVLREQYF	TGTGCCGGCAGTTTTGACAGGGTATTGAGGGAGCAGTACTTC
NA	16	NA	TRBV11-2	TRBJ1-6	CASGRSQHGDNSPLHF	TGTGCCAGCGGACGTAGTCAACACGGGGATAATTCACCCCTCCACTTT
NA	22	few	TRBV4-3	TRBJ2-1	CASSQEPIIGKIGDFTYNEQFF	TGCGCCAGCAGCCAAGAACCGATTATCGGGAAAATCGGGGACTTCACCTACAATGAGCAGTTCTTC
NA	15	NA	TRBV13	TRBJ1-6	CASSTAGGRNSPLHF	TGTGCCAGCAGCACGGCCGGGGGGAGGAATTCACCCCTCCACTTT
NA	14	few	TRBV5-6	TRBJ1-3	CASSFKRQGNTIYF	TGTGCCAGCAGCTTTAAAAGGCAAGGAAACACCATATATTTT
NA	17	many	TRBV2	TRBJ1-4	CASSTTSSGEDKEKLFF	TGTGCCAGCAGTACAACCTCTTCCGGGGAGGACAAGGAAAAACTGTTTTTT
NA	13	NA	TRBV4-3	TRBJ2-7	CASSQAGPGEQYF	TGCGCCAGCAGCCAAGCGGGCCCGGGGGAGCAGTACTTC
NA	16	few	TRBV4-2	TRBJ2-7	CASSETTGSASYEQYF	TGTGCCAGCAGCGAAACAACAGGGAGTGCTAGCTACGAGCAGTACTTC
NA	16	NA	TRBV27	TRBJ2-3	CASSFFDGPSTDTQYF	TGTGCCAGCAGTTTTTTTGACGGGCCAAGCACAGATACGCAGTATTTT
TRBD1	16	many	TRBV5-1	TRBJ1-1	CASSLPPNTGQGEAFF	TGCGCCAGCAGCTTACCTCCAAATACGGGACAGGGTGAAGCTTTCTTT
NA	16	NA	TRBV20-1	TRBJ2-7	CSARDRDGHLSYEQYF	TGCAGTGCTAGAGATCGTGACGGACACCTTTCCTACGAGCAGTACTTC
NA	11	NA	TRBV20-1	TRBJ1-2	CSGESLYGYTF	TGCAGTGGCGAATCCCTCTATGGCTACACCTTC
NA	13	NA	TRBV6-2/TRBV6-3	TRBJ1-1	CASNPGGLVEAFF	TGTGCCAGCAACCCGGGGGGGCTGGTTGAAGCTTTCTTT
NA	16	NA	TRBV28	TRBJ1-3	CASSFVRQFSGNTIYF	TGTGCCAGCAGTTTCGTTCGACAGTTCTCTGGAAACACCATATATTTT
NA	13	few	TRBV2	TRBJ2-2	CASIGGNTGELFF	TGTGCCAGCATTGGGGGGAACACCGGGGAGCTGTTTTTT
TRBD2	16	NA	TRBV28	TRBJ2-3	CASSLGGSLASDTQYF	TGTGCCAGCAGCCTCGGGGGGTCATTGGCGTCGGATACGCAGTATTTT
TRBD1	14	many	TRBV4-3	TRBJ2-5	CASSRDRAQETQYF	TGCGCCAGCAGCCGTGACAGGGCGCAAGAGACCCAGTACTTC
NA	14	NA	TRBV3-1	TRBJ2-1	CASSSSSMDGEQFF	TGTGCCAGCAGTAGTAGTAGCATGGACGGTGAGCAGTTCTTC
NA	15	NA	TRBV9	TRBJ1-1	CASSVSRWGRTEAFF	TGTGCCAGCAGCGTATCCCGATGGGGCCGAACTGAAGCTTTCTTT
TRBD1	19	few	TRBV5-1	TRBJ2-7	CASSHYPPRQGVWAYEQYF	TGCGCCAGCAGCCACTACCCACCGCGACAGGGGGTCTGGGCCTACGAGCAGTACTTC
TRBD1	16	few	TRBV9	TRBJ2-7	CASSPTWGTGPYEQYF	TGTGCCAGCAGCCCCACCTGGGGGACAGGTCCCTACGAGCAGTACTTC
NA	13	few	TRBV19	TRBJ2-7	CASSAGAELEQYF	TGTGCCAGTAGTGCGGGTGCGGAACTCGAGCAGTACTTC
TRBD2	16	few	TRBV20-1	TRBJ2-7	CSARPTSAVSSYEQYF	TGCAGTGCTAGACCTACTAGCGCTGTAAGCTCCTACGAGCAGTACTTC